The 6 T cell receptor beta chains below were found in one sample sequenced in a study of Graves' ophthalmopathy and Graves' hyperthyroidism. RNA transcripts served as template for amplifying TCR beta CDR3 sequences. The authors performed first-round RT-PCR with HTBI primers and then a second-round multiplex PCR. TCRdb called the multiplex PCR reads again in MiXCR, with one record for every CDR3 protein. The sample lists some 1.1 million distinct CDR3 sequences, approximately 35% occurring once. Sequencing was carried out using peripheral blood or thyroid tissue (not recorded which). The source is an adult man with Graves' hyperthyroidism.

This clonotype was counted many times. The chain joins TRBV5-1 to TRBJ1-6; D not certain. Germline-derived CDR1 and CDR2 are SGHRS and YFSETQ. Trimming took off 5 bases at V and 10 bases at J, with 19 bases between the two ends. The CDR3 runs 15 residues. The chain's CDR3 is CASSLSGLGRSPLHF. For the CDR3, the DNA is TGCGCCAGCAGTTTGAGCGGCTTGGGAAGGTCACCCCTCCACTTT.

This clonotype occurred a few times. DNA for the CDR3: TGTGCCAGCAGCGCGATGGGACAGGCTTCAGCTAACTATGGCTACACCTTC. It encodes CASSAMGQASANYGYTF. The chain has TRBV5-8 and TRBJ1-2, with 8 bases identical to TRBD1. This CDR3 is built from 17 residues. Trimming took 4 bases from V and 0 from J; bases not matched to a gene: 11. Germline V lookup: CDR1 SGHTS, CDR2 YDEGEE.

Remarks on this clonotype: A read error may account for a junction end that differs from germline. This chain uses TRBV5-1 with TRBJ2-5, with D maybe TRBD2 (6 bases). Looked up from germline, CDR1 is SGHRS and CDR2 is YFSETQ. The CDR3 sequence is 9 residues long. Written as DNA, the CDR3 is TGCGCCAGCAGCTTGGAACGGGACTTT. Translation gives CASSLERDF.

This clonotype was seen only once. Since a much larger clone is just one base distant, this may be a read error. This chain joins TRBV7-6 and TRBJ2-7; 10 bases are shared with TRBD1. Germline lookup yields CDR1 SGHVS and CDR2 FNYEAQ. The CDR3 consists of 14 residues. Trimming at V came to 8 bases and at J to 6 bases, leaving 10 bases not matched to a gene. As DNA, the CDR3 is TGTGCCAGCGGCGCCCGGGACAGGGGCCCCGAGCAGTACTTC. Its translation: CASGARDRGPEQYF.

The V and J genes are TRBV29-1 and TRBJ2-7; a weak D match, TRBD1 (6 bases). This CDR3 has 10 amino acids. Germline-derived CDR1 and CDR2 are SQVTM and ANQGSEA. CDR3 sequence: CTRQAYEQYF. As DNA, the CDR3 is TGCACCCGACAGGCCTACGAGCAGTACTTC.

V usage is TRBV15 and J usage is TRBJ2-2; D is perhaps TRBD1 (6 bases). Looked up from germline, CDR1 is LNHNV and CDR2 is YYDKDF (reference sequence). V was clipped by 7 bases and J by 5 bases, with 17 bases between them. The CDR3 length is 15 residues. The CDR3 loop reads CATISISQGTGELFF. In DNA form, the CDR3 reads TGTGCCACCATTTCAATTTCACAGGGAACCGGGGAGCTGTTTTTT.